The 2 T cell receptor beta chains below come from one sample, sequenced in a study of T cell responses to AZD1222 COVID-19 vaccine. The method was immunoSEQ multiplex PCR; TCRdb's version includes in-frame clones alone and lacks a portion of them. The sample holds tens of thousands of clones, around 82% seen once. The material was peripheral blood, obtained on day 0 of AZD1222 vaccination. These receptors came from an adult in good health.

The chain links TRBV4-2 to TRBJ2-3; 9 bases agree with TRBD2. This CDR3 has 16 amino acids. V shed 0 bases, J shed 3 bases, and the junction held 4 bases outside the gene matches. Per the germline V gene, CDR1 is LGHNA and CDR2 is YNFKEQ. The CDR3 is CASSQDPSGATDTQYF. CDR3 nucleotide sequence: TGTGCCAGCAGCCAAGATCCTAGCGGGGCGACAGATACGCAGTATTTT.

In its sample, this clone was seen once. The CDR3 DNA reads as TGCGCCAGCAGCTTGCAGGGTAGGACTGAAGCTTTCTTT. It yields the protein CASSLQGRTEAFF. The chain recombines TRBV5-1 with TRBJ1-1, with D possibly TRBD1 on 5 matching bases. Germline loops: CDR1 SGHRS, CDR2 YFSETQ. This CDR3 spans 13 amino acids. V lost 1 base, J lost 5 bases, and 9 bases lay in between. Complete variable domain (other parts from reference TRBV5-1 and TRBJ1-1): KAGVTQTPRYLIKTRGQQVTLSCSPISGHRSVSWYQQTPGQGLQFLFEYFSETQRNKGNFPGRFSGRQFSNSRSEMNVSTLELGDSALYLCASSLQGRTEAFFGQGTRLTVV.